The 20 T cell receptor beta chains presented below share a single source sample, sequenced in a study of T cell responses to AZD1222 COVID-19 vaccine. TCRdb's copy holds only in-frame clones and misses some; the assay was immunoSEQ multiplex PCR. The profile shows around 100,000 clones, roughly 86% of them singletons. Material: peripheral blood, obtained on day 0 of AZD1222 vaccination. These receptors all come from an adult in good health.

The rearrangement uses TRBV6-2 or TRBV6-3 and TRBJ2-7; 7 nucleotides agree with TRBD1. The junction had 2 bases not matched to a gene; V was cut back by 3 bases and J by 3 bases. The CDR3 has 13 residues. The germline V gene has CDR1 MNHEY and CDR2 SVGEGT. The CDR3 bases are TGTGCCAGCAGTTATAGGGGGCACTACGAGCAGTACTTC. The encoded protein is CASSYRGHYEQYF.

This rearrangement joins TRBV11-1 to TRBJ2-7, with 8 bases matching TRBD1. Germline V gene lookup returns CDR1 SGHAT and CDR2 FQDESV (reference sequence). Unmatched junction bases numbered 12, after V lost 6 bases and J lost 5 bases. This CDR3 is built from 15 residues. CDR3 nucleotides: TGTGCCAGCAGTTCACGGGGGACAGGTACTAACGAGCAGTACTTC. As protein: CASSSRGTGTNEQYF.

V usage is TRBV15 and J usage is TRBJ1-4; D uncertain. Trimming removed 2 bases at V and 8 bases at J, with 6 bases between. The V gene's germline CDR1 is LNHNV and CDR2 YYDKDF (reference sequence). This CDR3 is 12 amino acids long. The CDR3 DNA reads TGTGCCACCAGCAGATTAGGGGAAAAACTGTTTTTT. This codes for CATSRLGEKLFF.

The chain is built from TRBV30 and TRBJ1-2, with 10 bases fitting TRBD1. Germline CDR1 GTSNPN, CDR2 SVGIG (reference sequence). The CDR3 length is 16 residues. V gave up 3 bases and J gave up 8 bases; unmatched junction bases: 15. CDR3 DNA: TGTGCCTGGAGGCTTGCCCGGACAGGGGGAACGGTGGGCTACACCTTC. Translation gives CAWRLARTGGTVGYTF.

The chain carries TRBV5-4 and TRBJ2-7, with 7 bases lining up with TRBD2. This CDR3 has 14 residues. The ends lost 2 bases at V and 6 bases at J; junction bases unmatched: 8. From germline, CDR1 is SGHNT and CDR2 YYREEE (reference sequence). CDR3 bases: TGTGCCAGCAGCTTTTTCAGCGGGACCGCCGAGCAGTACTTC. Translation gives CASSFFSGTAEQYF.

This clone was recorded only once. The rearrangement uses TRBV18 and TRBJ2-1; no clear D gene. The CDR3 spans 14 residues. Germline V CDR1 and CDR2: KGHSH, LQKENI. Trimming removed 6 bases at V and 7 bases at J, with 16 bases between. CDR3 nucleotides: TGTGCCAGCTCGCTGGTTCTCGCCCAGAATGAGCAGTTCTTC. Amino acid sequence: CASSLVLAQNEQFF. Combining the CDR3 with reference TRBV18 and TRBJ2-1 gives the whole variable domain NAGVMQNPRHLVRRRGQEARLRCSPMKGHSHVYWYRQLPEEGLKFMVYLQKENIIDESGMPKERFSAEFPKEGPSILRIQQVVRGDSAAYFCASSLVLAQNEQFFGPGTRLTVL.

Only one count was recorded for this clone. This rearrangement joins TRBV28 to TRBJ2-2, with D perhaps given as TRBD1 or TRBD2 (5 bases each). The germline V and J ends were trimmed by 8 bases and 2 bases, with 15 bases remaining between them. This CDR3 region has 15 residues. Germline V gene sequence: CDR1 MDHEN, CDR2 SYDVKM. For the CDR3, the DNA is TGTGCCAGCTCAACCCCCGGGACCAACACCGGGGAGCTGTTTTTT. It encodes CASSTPGTNTGELFF.

The CDR3 DNA reads as TGTGCCTGGAGTGGGGATCTGCCCTACGAGCAGTACTTC. Its protein is CAWSGDLPYEQYF. The J gene is TRBJ2-7, the V gene TRBV30; no definite D call. Germline CDR1 GTSNPN, CDR2 SVGIG (reference sequence). The CDR3 is made up of 13 amino acids. Deletions cut 1 base from V and 2 bases from J, with 9 bases between.

This clone was counted only a few times. This sequence joins TRBV30 and TRBJ1-2; D is uncertain. The germline V gene encodes CDR1 GTSNPN and CDR2 SVGIG (reference sequence). The germline V and J ends were trimmed by 0 bases and 0 bases, with 5 bases remaining between them. This CDR3 comprises 13 residues. CDR3 nucleotides: TGTGCCTGGAGTGTACAAGCTAACTATGGCTACACCTTC. Protein product: CAWSVQANYGYTF.

The CDR3 sequence: CASSGYQGGTEAFF. DNA of the CDR3: TGTGCCAGCAGCGGATATCAGGGGGGCACTGAAGCTTTCTTT. V usage is TRBV11-2 and J usage is TRBJ1-1; TRBD1 matches at 7 bases. V shed 5 bases and J 4 bases; nucleotides not matched to a gene: 7. Germline CDR1 and CDR2: SGHAT and FQNNGV. The CDR3 is 14 residues long.

The J gene is TRBJ1-4, the V gene TRBV6-6; 8 bases are shared with TRBD1. The CDR3 totals 15 residues. Germline CDR1 and CDR2: MNHNY and SVGAGI (reference sequence). V lost 4 bases and J lost 7; bases outside the gene matches: 8. CDR3 in DNA: TGTGCCAGCAGTTTCCAGGGGGCGGATGGTGAAAAACTGTTTTTT. Translated, it gives CASSFQGADGEKLFF.

The chain combines TRBV7-2 with TRBJ2-3; D may correspond to TRBD1 or TRBD2 (7 bases each). The length of the CDR3 is 16 residues. Germline V lookup: CDR1 SGHTA, CDR2 FQGNSA. V lost 5 bases and J lost 1, with 16 bases in between. This chain's CDR3 is CASSQGRGPGTDTQYF. CDR3 nucleotides: TGTGCCAGCAGCCAGGGGAGGGGGCCTGGCACAGATACGCAGTATTTT.

This clone was found once. The rearrangement joins TRBV7-3 to TRBJ2-3, with 10 bases fitting TRBD1. J gave up 4 bases and V 2 bases, and 3 bases lay outside the gene matches. Germline lookup yields CDR1 SGHTA and CDR2 FQGTGA. The CDR3 loop spans 15 amino acids. CDR3 nucleotides: TGTGCCAGCAGCTTAGACGGGACAGGGGCAGATACGCAGTATTTT. Protein: CASSLDGTGADTQYF.

The CDR3 loop reads CASSARTGGETQYF. CDR3 DNA: TGTGCCAGCAGCGCCAGGACAGGGGGAGAGACCCAGTACTTC. The chain carries TRBV13 and TRBJ2-5, with TRBD1 matching 10 bases. CDR1 and CDR2 from the germline V gene are PRHDT and FYEKMQ (reference sequence). The CDR3 consists of 14 residues. V dropped 5 bases and J dropped 4; count of bases not matched to a gene: 4. The whole variable domain, filled in from reference TRBV13 and TRBJ2-5, reads AAGVIQSPRHLIKEKRETATLKCYPIPRHDTVYWYQQGPGQDPQFLISFYEKMQSDKGSIPDRFSAQQFSDYHSELNMSSLELGDSALYFCASSARTGGETQYFGPGTRLLVL.

The V gene is TRBV4-2, the J gene TRBJ1-6, with 9 bases fitting TRBD1. Germline-derived CDR1 and CDR2 are LGHNA and YNFKEQ. The CDR3 contains 14 residues. V lost 4 bases to trimming and J lost 9 bases; unmatched junction nucleotides: 4. This CDR3 is CASSLPGQGSPLHF. The CDR3 nucleotides read TGTGCCAGCAGCCTCCCGGGACAGGGTTCACCCCTCCACTTT.

This chain uses TRBV5-1 with TRBJ2-6; D gene unclear. CDR1 is SGHRS and CDR2 is YFSETQ in the germline V gene. CDR3 length equals 15 residues. Deletions cut 0 bases from V and 1 base from J, with 5 bases between. The CDR3: CASSLAASGANVLTF. The CDR3 DNA follows: TGCGCCAGCAGCTTGGCGGCGTCTGGGGCCAACGTCCTGACTTTC.

This chain connects TRBV7-2 to TRBJ2-7, with 11 bases fitting TRBD1. The germline gives CDR1 SGHTA, CDR2 FQGNSA. The CDR3 sequence is 15 residues long. With 4 bases clipped from V and 4 bases from J, the junction kept 6 bases outside the gene matches. CDR3 loop: CASSSAGQGVYEQYF. In DNA, the CDR3 is TGTGCCAGCAGCTCAGCGGGACAGGGGGTATACGAGCAGTACTTC.

The chain combines TRBV7-9 with TRBJ1-6; D is unresolved. The length of the CDR3 is 16 residues. Germline V gene data show CDR1 as SEHNR and CDR2 as FQNEAQ (reference sequence). Trimming took 3 bases from V and 0 from J, leaving 9 bases between them. CDR3: CASSFSGGSYNSPLHF. The CDR3 DNA reads TGTGCCAGCAGCTTTTCGGGAGGCTCCTATAATTCACCCCTCCACTTT.

CDR3 in DNA: TGTGCCAGCAGCTTGGGGGGGTTCAATCAGCCCCAGCATTTT. It yields the protein CASSLGGFNQPQHF. This sequence joins TRBV5-5 and TRBJ1-5; possible D gene TRBD1, 5 bases. Germline V CDR1 and CDR2: SGHKS, YYEKEE (reference sequence). This CDR3 has 14 residues. Trimming took off 0 bases at V and 3 bases at J, with 7 bases between the two ends.

This chain links TRBV7-2 with TRBJ2-3; maybe TRBD1 (6 bases). CDR3 length: 15 residues. The V and J ends lost 5 bases and 1 base respectively, with 13 bases between them. Per germline, CDR1 SGHTA and CDR2 FQGNSA. The DNA of the CDR3 is TGTGCCAGCAGCCGCCTCACAGGGCGCACAGATACGCAGTATTTT. This gives the protein CASSRLTGRTDTQYF.